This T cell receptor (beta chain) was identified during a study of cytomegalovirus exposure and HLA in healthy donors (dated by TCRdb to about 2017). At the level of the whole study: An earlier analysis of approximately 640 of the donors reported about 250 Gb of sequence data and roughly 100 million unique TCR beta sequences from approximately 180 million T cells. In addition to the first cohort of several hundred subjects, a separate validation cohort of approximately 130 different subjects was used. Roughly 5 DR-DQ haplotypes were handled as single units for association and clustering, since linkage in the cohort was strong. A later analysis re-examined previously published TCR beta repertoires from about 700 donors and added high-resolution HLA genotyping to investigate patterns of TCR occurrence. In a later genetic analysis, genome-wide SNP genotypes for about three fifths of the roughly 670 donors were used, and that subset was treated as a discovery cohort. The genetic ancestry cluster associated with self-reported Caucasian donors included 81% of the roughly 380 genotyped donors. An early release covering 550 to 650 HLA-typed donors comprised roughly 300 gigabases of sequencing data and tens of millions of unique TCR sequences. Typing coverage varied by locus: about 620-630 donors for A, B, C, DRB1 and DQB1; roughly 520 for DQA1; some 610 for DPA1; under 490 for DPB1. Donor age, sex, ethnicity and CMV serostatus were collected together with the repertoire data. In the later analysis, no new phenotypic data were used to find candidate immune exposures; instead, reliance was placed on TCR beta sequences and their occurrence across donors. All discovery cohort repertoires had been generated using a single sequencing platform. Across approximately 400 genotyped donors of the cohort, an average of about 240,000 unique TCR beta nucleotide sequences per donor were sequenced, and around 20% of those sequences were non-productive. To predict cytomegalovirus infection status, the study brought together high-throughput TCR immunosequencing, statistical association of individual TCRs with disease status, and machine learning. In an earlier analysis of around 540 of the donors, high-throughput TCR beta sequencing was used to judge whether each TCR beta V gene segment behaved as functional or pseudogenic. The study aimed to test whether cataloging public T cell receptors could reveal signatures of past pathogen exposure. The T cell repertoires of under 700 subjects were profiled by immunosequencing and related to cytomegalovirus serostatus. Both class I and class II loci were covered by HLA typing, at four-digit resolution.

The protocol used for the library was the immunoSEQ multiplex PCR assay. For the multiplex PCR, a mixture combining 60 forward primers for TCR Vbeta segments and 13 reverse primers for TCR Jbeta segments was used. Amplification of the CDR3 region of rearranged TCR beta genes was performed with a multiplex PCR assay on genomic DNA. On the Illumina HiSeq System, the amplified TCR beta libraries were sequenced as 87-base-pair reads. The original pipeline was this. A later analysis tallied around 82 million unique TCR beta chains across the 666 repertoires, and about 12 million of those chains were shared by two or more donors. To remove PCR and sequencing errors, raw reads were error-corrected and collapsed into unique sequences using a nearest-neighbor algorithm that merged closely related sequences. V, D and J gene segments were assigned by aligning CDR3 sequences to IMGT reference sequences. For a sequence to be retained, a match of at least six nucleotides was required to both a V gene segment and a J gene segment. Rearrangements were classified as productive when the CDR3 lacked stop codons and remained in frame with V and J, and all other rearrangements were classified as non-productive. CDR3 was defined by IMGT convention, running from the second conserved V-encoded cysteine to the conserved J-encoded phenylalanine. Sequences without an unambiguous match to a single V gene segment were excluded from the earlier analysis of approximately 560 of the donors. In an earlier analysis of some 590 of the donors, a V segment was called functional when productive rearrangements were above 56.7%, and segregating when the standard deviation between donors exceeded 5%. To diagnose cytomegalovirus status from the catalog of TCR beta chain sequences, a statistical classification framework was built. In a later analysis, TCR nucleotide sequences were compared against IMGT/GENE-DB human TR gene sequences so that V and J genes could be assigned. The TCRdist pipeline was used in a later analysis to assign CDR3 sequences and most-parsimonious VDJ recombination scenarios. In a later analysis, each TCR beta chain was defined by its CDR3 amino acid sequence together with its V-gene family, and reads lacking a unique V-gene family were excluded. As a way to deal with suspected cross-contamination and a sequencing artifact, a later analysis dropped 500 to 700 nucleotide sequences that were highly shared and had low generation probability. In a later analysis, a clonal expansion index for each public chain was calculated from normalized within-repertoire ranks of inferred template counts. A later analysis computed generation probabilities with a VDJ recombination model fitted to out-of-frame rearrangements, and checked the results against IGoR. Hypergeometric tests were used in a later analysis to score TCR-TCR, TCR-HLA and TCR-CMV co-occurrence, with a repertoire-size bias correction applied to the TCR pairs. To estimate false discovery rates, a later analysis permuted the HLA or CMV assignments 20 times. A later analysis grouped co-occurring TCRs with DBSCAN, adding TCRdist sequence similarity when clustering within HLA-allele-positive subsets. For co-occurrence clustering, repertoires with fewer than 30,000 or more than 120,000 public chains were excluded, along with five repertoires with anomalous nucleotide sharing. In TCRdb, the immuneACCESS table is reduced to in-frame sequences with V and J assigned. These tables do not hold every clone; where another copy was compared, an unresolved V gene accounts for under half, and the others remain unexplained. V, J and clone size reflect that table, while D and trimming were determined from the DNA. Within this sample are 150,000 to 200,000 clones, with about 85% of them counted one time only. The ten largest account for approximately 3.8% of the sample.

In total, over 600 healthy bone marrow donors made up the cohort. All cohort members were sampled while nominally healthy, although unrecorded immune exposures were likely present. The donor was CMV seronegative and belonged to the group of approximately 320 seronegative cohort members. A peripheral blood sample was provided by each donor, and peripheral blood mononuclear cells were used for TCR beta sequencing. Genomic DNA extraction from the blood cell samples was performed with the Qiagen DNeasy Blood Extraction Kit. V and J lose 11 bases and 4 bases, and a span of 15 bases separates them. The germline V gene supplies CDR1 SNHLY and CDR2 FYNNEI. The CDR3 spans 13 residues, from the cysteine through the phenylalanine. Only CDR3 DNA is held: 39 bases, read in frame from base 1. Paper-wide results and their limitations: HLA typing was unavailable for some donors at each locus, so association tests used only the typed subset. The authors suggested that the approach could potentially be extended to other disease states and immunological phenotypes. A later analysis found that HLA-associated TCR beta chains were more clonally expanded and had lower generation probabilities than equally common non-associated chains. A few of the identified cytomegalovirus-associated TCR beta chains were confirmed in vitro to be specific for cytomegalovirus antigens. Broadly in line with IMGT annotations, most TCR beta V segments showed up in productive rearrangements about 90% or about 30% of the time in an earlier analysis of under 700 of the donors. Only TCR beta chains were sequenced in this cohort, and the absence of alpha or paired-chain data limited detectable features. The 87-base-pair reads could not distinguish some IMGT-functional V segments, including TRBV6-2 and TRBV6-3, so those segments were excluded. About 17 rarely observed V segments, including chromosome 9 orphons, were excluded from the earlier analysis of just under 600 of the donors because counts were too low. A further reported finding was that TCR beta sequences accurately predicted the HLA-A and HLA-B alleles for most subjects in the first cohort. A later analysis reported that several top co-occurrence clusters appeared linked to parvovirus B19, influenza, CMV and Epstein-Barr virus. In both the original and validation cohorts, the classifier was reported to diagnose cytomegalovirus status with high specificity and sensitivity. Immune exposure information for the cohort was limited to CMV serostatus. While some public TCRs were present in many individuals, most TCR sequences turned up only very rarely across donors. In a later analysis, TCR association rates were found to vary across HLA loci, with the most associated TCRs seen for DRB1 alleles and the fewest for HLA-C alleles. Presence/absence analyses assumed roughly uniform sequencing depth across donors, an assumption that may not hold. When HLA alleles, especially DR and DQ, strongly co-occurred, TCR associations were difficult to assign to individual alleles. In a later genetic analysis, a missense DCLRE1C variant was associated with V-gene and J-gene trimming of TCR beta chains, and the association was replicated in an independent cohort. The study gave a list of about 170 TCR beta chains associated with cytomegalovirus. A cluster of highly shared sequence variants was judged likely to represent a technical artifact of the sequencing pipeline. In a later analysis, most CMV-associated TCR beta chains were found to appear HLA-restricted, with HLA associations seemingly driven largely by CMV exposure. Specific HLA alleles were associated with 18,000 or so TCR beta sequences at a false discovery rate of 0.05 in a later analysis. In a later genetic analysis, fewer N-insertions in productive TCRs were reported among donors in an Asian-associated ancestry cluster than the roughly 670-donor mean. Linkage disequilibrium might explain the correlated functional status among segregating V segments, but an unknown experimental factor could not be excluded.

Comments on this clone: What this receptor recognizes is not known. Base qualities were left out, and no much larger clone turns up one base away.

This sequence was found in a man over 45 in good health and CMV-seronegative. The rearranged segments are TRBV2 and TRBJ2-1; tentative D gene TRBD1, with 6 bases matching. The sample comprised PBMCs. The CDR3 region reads CALSGQGYNEQFF. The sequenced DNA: TGTGCCTTATCAGGGCAGGGGTACAATGAGCAGTTCTTC.